The sequence of this T cell receptor (beta chain) was determined in a study of response to subunit inactivated influenza vaccine. Study-level points and caveats: Authors suggested each seasonal influenza vaccination recruits few new T cells.

This clonotype was observed a handful of times. Its antigen is not known. One entry per CDR3 protein results from TCRdb running MiXCR on the RT-PCR reads. The table shows 250,000 to 350,000 distinct CDR3 sequences, with approximately 20% occurring only once. CDR1 is SGHRS, CDR2 YFSETQ, per germline. After removal of 4 bases from V and 3 bases from J, the junction contained 8 bases not matched to a gene. The CDR3 spans 15 residues. This clonotype originated in a man between 50 and 69 years old who received an inactivated influenza vaccine. This chain uses TRBV5-1 with TRBJ2-7, with 9 bases lining up with TRBD1. The sequencing here drew on PBMCs from blood, taken about 20 months after vaccination. CDR3 nucleotides: TGCGCCAGCAGCGGTCCCGGGACAGGGTTCTACGAGCAGTACTTC. It encodes CASSGPGTGFYEQYF.